The 4 T cell receptor beta chains given below trace back to one sample, sequenced in a study of a mutant IDH1 vaccine in newly diagnosed glioma. The assay was immunoSEQ multiplex PCR, and TCRdb's table has in-frame clones only and misses some. Altogether around 85,000 clones are present, around 85% being singletons, with the ten largest covering over 2%. Their specific antigens are unknown. As to time point: week 23, last vaccination. Each vaccine dose was 300 ug of mutant IDH1 20-mer peptide, with topical imiquimod. The specimen comprised PBMCs, sampled from a glioma patient whose treatment included an IDH1 peptide vaccine. These receptors were collected from a man aged 30-40 years with glioma. Some clones in this sample may be carry-over from other donors' samples.

This rearrangement joins TRBV6-1 to TRBJ2-7; no definite D call. V dropped 3 bases and J dropped 2 bases, with 5 bases sitting between them. CDR1 is MNHNS, CDR2 SASEGT, per germline. The CDR3 spans 12 residues. The CDR3 reads CASSDWTYEQYF. As DNA, the CDR3 is TGTGCCAGCAGTGACTGGACCTACGAGCAGTACTTC.

This clone was seen a few times. The chain couples TRBV28 to TRBJ2-1, with D unresolved. CDR1 MDHEN and CDR2 SYDVKM come from the germline V gene. V was clipped by 2 bases and J by 4 bases, with 3 bases between them. The CDR3 has 12 residues. The CDR3 loop reads CASSLNYNEQFF. DNA for the CDR3: TGTGCCAGCAGTTTAAATTACAATGAGCAGTTCTTC.

The chain uses TRBV27 and TRBJ2-3; 9 bases line up with TRBD2. Germline CDR1 is MNHEY and CDR2 is SMNVEV (reference sequence). The J segment lost 2 bases and the V segment lost 4 bases, leaving 10 bases of the junction unmatched. The CDR3 extends over 17 amino acids. DNA for the CDR3: TGTGCCAGCAGTTATTCGCGGGAGGGCCGGTACACAGATACGCAGTATTTT. It translates to CASSYSREGRYTDTQYF.

The chain carries TRBV11-2 and TRBJ1-2; no firm D call. With 2 bases removed from V and 8 bases from J, the gap between germline ends came to 12 bases. CDR1 and CDR2 (germline): SGHAT, FQNNGV. The CDR3 length is 13 residues. The CDR3 bases are TGTGCCAGCAGCTTATCGGCCGCGGGAGGCTACACCTTC. It codes for CASSLSAAGGYTF.